This T cell receptor (beta chain) is drawn from a study of CD8 T cells in ankylosing spondylitis. Study-level points and caveats: It was reported that disease-linked clones were significantly enriched in matched ankylosing spondylitis synovial fluid. Ankylosing spondylitis blood appeared to carry a characteristic TCR beta motif of roughly 8 highly homologous variants.

V was cut by 6 bases and J by 0 bases, with 14 bases left in between. The CDR3 is 16 amino acids. The germline gives CDR1 KGHDR, CDR2 SFDVKD. A note on this clonotype: What it recognizes is unknown.

TCRdb reanalysed the 5' RACE reads using MiXCR and keeps one entry per CDR3 protein. The sample shows a few hundred thousand distinct CDR3 sequences, approximately 17% of them seen only once. The TCR sequence derives from a male donor with ankylosing spondylitis. Sequenced: blood, either unsorted or a sorted T cell fraction (not recorded which). The chain uses TRBV24-1 and TRBJ2-1; possible D gene TRBD2, 5 bases. The CDR3: CATSTAVPSSYNEQFF. DNA for the CDR3: TGTGCCACCAGTACAGCGGTACCTAGCTCCTACAATGAGCAGTTCTTC.